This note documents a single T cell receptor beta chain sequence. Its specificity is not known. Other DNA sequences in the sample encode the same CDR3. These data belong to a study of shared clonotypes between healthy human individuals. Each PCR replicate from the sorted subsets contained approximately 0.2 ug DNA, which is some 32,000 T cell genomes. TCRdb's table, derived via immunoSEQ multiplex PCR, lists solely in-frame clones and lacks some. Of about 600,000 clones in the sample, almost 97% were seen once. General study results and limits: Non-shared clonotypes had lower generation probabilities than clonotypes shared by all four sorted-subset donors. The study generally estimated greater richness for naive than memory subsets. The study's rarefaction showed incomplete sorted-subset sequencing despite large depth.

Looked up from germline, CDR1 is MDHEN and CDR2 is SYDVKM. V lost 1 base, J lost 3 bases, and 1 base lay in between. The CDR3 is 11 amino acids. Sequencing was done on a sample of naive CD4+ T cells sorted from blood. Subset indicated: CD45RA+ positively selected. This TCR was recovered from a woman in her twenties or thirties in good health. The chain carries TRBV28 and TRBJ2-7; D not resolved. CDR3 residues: CASSLFYEQYF. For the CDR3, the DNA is TGTGCCAGCAGTTTATTCTACGAGCAGTACTTC.